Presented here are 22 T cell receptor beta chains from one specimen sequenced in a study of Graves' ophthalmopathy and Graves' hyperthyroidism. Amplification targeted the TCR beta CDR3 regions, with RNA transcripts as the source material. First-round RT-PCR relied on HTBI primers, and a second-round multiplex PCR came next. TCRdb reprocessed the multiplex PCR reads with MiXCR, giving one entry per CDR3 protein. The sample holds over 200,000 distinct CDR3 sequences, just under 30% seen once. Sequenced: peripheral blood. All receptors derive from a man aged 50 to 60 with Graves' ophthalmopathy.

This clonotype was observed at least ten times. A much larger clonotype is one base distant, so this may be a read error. The CDR3 nucleotides read TGTGCCAGCAGTTTGGAGGGAGCGAGGTATGGCTGCACCTTC. Translated, it gives CASSLEGARYGCTF. V gene TRBV6-2 or TRBV6-3 combines with J gene TRBJ1-2; D ambiguous. CDR1 and CDR2 (germline): MNHEY, SVGEGT. There are 14 residues in the CDR3.

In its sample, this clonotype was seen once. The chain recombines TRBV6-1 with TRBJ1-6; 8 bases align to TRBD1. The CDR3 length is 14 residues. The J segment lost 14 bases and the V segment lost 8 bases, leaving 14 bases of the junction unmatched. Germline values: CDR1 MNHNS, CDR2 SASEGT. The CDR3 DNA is TGTGCCAGCGCATTAGAGGACAGGGTCGTCACCCTCCACTTT. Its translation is CASALEDRVVTLHF.

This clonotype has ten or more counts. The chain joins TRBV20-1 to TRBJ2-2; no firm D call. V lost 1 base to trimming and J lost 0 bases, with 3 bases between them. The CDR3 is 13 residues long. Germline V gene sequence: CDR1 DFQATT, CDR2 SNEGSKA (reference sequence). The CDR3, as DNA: TGCAGTGCTAGAGGGCCGAACACCGGGGAGCTGTTTTTT. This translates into CSARGPNTGELFF.

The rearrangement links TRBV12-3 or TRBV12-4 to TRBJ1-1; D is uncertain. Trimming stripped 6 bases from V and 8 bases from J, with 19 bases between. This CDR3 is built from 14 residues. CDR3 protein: CASRNSGRAGEAFF. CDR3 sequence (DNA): TGTGCCAGCAGAAACTCTGGGAGGGCGGGCGAAGCTTTCTTT.

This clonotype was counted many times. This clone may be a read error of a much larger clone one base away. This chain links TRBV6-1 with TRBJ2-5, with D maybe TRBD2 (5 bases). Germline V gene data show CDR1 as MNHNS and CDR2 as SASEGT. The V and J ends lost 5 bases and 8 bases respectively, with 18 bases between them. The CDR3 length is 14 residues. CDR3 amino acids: CASSKVGGTATQYF. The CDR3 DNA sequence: TGTGCCAGCAGTAAGGTCGGAGGTACGGCAACCCAGTACTTC.

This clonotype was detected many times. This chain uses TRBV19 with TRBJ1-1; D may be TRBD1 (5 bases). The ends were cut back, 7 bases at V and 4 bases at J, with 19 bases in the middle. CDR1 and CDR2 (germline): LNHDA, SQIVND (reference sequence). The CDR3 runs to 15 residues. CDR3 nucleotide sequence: TGTGCCAGTATCACCCAAAGGGGAGGGACCACTGAAGCTTTCTTT. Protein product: CASITQRGGTTEAFF.

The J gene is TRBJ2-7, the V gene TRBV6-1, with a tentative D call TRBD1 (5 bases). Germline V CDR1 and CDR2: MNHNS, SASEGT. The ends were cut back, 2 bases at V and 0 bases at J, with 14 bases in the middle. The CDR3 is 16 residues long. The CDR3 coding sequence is TGTGCCAGCAGTGAACCTGGGGCTCGAAGCTCCTACGAGCAGTACTTC. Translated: CASSEPGARSSYEQYF.

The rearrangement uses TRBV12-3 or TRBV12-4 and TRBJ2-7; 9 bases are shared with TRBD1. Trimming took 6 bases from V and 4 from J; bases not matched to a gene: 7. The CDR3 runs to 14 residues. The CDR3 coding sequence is TGTGCCAGCAGACCGGGACAGGGTGTTTACGAGCAGTACTTC. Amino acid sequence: CASRPGQGVYEQYF.

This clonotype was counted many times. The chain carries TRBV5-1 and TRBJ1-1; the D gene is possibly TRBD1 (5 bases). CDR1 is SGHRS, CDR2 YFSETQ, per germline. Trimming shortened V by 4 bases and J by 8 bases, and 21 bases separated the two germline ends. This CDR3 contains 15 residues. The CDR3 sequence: CASSPGKGRVGEAFF. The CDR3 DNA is TGCGCCAGCAGCCCGGGTAAGGGCAGGGTGGGAGAAGCTTTCTTT.

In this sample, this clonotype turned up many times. CDR3 residues: CASSYSIGGAGETQYF. In DNA, the CDR3 is TGTGCCAGCAGTTACTCGATAGGGGGGGCCGGAGAGACCCAGTACTTC. The V and J genes are TRBV6-6 and TRBJ2-5; possibly TRBD2 for D (7 bases). Trimming removed 0 bases at V and 4 bases at J, with 15 bases between. The CDR3 spans 16 residues. CDR1 and CDR2 (germline): MNHNY, SVGAGI (reference sequence).

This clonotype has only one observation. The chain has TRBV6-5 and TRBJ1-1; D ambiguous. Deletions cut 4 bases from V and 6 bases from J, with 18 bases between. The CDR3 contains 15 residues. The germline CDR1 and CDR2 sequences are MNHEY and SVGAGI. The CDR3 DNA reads TGTGCCAGCAGTTTAAGGGTCCCCAAAGTGGCTGAAGCTTTCTTT. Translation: CASSLRVPKVAEAFF.

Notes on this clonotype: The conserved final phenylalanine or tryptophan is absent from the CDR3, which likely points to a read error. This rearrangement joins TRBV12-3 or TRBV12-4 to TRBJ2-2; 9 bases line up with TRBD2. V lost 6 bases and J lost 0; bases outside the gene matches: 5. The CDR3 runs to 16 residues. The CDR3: CASSPRTSANTGELFL. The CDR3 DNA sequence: TGTGCCAGCAGCCCAAGGACTAGCGCGAACACCGGGGAGCTGTTTCTT.

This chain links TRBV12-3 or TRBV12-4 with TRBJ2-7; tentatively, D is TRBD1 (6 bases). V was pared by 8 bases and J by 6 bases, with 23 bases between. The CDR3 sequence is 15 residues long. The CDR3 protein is CASGSTGTTLSEQYF. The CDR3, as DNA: TGTGCCAGCGGGTCGACCGGGACAACCCTCAGCGAGCAGTACTTC.

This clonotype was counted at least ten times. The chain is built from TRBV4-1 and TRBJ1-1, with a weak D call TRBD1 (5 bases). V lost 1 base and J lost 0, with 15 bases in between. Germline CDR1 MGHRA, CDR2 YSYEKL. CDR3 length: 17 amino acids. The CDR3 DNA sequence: TGCGCCAGCAGCCAAGGAGGCAGGGCAAGGATGAACACTGAAGCTTTCTTT. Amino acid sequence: CASSQGGRARMNTEAFF.

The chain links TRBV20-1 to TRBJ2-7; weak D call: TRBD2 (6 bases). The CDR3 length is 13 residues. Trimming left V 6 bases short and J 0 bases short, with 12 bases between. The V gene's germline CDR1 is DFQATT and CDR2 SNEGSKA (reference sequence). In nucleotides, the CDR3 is TGCAGTGCCCGGCGGGACCTCTCCTACGAGCAGTACTTC. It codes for CSARRDLSYEQYF.

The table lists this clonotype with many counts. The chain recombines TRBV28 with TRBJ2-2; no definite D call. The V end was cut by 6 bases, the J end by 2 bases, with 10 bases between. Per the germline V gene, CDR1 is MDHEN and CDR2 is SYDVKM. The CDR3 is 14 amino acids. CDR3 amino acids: CASSPADNTGELFF. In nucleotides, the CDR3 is TGTGCCAGCAGCCCAGCCGACAACACCGGGGAGCTGTTTTTT.

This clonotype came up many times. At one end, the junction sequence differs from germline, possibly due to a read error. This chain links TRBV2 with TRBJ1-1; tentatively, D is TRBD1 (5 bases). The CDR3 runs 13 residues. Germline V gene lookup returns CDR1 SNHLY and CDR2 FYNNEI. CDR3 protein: CASIQVGLPEALF. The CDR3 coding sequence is TGTGCCAGCATTCAGGTGGGGCTACCTGAAGCTCTCTTT. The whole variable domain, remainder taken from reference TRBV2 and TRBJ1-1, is EPEVTQTPSHQVTQMGQEVILRCVPISNHLYFYWYRQILGQKVEFLVSFYNNEISEKSEIFDDQFSVERPDGSNFTLKIRSTKLEDSAMYFCASIQVGLPEALFGQGTRLTVV.

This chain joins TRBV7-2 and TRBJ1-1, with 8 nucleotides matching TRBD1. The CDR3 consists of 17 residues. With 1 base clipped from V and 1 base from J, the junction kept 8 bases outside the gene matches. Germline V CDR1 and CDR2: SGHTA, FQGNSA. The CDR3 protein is CASSLGQGAFQNTEAFF. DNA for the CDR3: TGTGCCAGCAGCTTAGGGCAGGGGGCGTTCCAGAACACTGAAGCTTTCTTT.

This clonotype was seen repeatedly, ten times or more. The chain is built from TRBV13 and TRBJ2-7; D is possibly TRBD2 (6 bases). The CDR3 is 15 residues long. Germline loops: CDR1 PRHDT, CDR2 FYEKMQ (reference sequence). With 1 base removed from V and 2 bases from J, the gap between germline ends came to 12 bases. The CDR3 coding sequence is TGTGCCAGCAGCTTAGCGGGGAGGCCCGCCTACGAGCAGTACTTC. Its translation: CASSLAGRPAYEQYF.

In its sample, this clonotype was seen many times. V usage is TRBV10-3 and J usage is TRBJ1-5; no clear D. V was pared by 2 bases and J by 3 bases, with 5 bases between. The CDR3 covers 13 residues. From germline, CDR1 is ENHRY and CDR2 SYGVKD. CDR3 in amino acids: CAISEAVNQPQHF. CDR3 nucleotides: TGTGCCATCAGTGAGGCAGTCAATCAGCCCCAGCATTTT.

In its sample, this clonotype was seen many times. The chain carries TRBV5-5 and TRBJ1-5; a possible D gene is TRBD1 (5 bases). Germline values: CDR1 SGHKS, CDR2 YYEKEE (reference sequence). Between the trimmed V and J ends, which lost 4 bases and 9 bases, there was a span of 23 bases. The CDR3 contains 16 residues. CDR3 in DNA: TGTGCCAGCAGCGTGGATAACAGGTTCCCGCCATGGCCCCAGCATTTT. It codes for CASSVDNRFPPWPQHF.

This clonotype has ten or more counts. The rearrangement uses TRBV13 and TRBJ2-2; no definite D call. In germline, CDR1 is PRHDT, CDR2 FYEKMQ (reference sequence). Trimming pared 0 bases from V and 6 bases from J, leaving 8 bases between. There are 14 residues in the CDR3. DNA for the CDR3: TGTGCCAGCAGCTTAGGAGTGTTGGCCGGGGAGCTGTTTTTT. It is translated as CASSLGVLAGELFF.